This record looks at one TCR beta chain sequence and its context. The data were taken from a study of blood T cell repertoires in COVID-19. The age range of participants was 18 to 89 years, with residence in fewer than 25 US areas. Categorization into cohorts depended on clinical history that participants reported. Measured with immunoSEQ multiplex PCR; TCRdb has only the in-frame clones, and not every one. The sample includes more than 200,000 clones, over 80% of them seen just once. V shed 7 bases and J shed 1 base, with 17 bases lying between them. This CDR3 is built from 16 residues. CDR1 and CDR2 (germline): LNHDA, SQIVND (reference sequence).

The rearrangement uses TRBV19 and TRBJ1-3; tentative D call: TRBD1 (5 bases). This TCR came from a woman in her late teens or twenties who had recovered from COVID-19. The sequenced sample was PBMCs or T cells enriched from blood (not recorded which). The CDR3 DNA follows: TGTGCCAGTACCTCCTTCCGGGGGGTGTCTGGAAACACCATATATTTT. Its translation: CASTSFRGVSGNTIYF.